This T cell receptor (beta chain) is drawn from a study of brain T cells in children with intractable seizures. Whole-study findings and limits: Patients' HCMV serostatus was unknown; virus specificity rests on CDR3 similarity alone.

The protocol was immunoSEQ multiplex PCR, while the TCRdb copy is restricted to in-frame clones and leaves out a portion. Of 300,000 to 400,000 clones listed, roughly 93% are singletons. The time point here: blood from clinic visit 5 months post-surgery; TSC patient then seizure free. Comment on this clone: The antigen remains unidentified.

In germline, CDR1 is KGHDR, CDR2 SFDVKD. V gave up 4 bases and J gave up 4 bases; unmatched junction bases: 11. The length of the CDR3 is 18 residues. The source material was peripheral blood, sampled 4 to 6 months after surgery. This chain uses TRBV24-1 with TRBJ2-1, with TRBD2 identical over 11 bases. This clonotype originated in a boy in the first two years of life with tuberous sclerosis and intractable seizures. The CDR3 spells CATSDPTLAGGGYNEQFF. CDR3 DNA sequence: TGTGCCACCAGTGACCCCACGCTAGCGGGAGGAGGATACAATGAGCAGTTCTTC.